This TCR beta chain comes out of a study of shared T cell receptors in the human thymus. CDR1 and CDR2 from the germline V gene are LGHNA and YSLEER. Losses at the gene ends were 3 bases for V and 9 bases for J; bases not matched to a gene: 10. The CDR3 consists of 16 residues. Only in-frame clones appear in the TCRdb table, and some are missing; sequencing was by immunoSEQ multiplex PCR. The repertoire holds 640,000 or so clones, around 87% seen once, with about 0.0094% in the top ten. These same records also appear under a second study, on human thymus T cells.

Specimen: thymocytes. The rearrangement joins TRBV4-3 to TRBJ2-1; TRBD2 aligns across 11 bases. The TCR comes from a boy younger than two with a congenital heart defect. Here the CDR3 reads CASSQTQTSGSGEQFF. DNA of the CDR3: TGCGCCAGCAGCCAGACCCAAACTAGCGGGAGTGGTGAGCAGTTCTTC.